This TCR beta chain was retrieved from a study of T cell responses to AZD1222 COVID-19 vaccine. About the study: Pooling was applied to second doses at about 4 or about 12 weeks. General study points: Compared with day 0, the breadth and depth of the Spike-specific TCR repertoire rose significantly after two doses of AZD1222. Across spike, vaccine-associated CD4 TCRs were found, dominant at 160-218 and 743-854. Donors in the cohort were predominantly white British and more often female, and clonal diversity was possibly underestimated.

Germline lookup yields CDR1 LGHNA and CDR2 YNFKEQ. This CDR3 spans 17 amino acids. The V gene lost 0 bases and the J gene lost 3 bases, with 14 bases spanning the gap. Sequenced by immunoSEQ multiplex PCR; TCRdb stores in-frame clones only, minus some. The sample has about 57,000 clones, approximately 83% seen once. About this clone itself: Its antigen is unknown.

This sequence originates from an adult in good health. Sequencing used peripheral blood, obtained on day 0 of AZD1222 vaccination. The V and J genes are TRBV4-2 and TRBJ1-4, with D possibly matching TRBD1 (6 bases). CDR3 in amino acids: CASSQDTQGGANEKLFF. CDR3 DNA sequence: TGTGCCAGCAGCCAAGATACCCAAGGGGGGGCTAATGAAAAACTGTTTTTT.